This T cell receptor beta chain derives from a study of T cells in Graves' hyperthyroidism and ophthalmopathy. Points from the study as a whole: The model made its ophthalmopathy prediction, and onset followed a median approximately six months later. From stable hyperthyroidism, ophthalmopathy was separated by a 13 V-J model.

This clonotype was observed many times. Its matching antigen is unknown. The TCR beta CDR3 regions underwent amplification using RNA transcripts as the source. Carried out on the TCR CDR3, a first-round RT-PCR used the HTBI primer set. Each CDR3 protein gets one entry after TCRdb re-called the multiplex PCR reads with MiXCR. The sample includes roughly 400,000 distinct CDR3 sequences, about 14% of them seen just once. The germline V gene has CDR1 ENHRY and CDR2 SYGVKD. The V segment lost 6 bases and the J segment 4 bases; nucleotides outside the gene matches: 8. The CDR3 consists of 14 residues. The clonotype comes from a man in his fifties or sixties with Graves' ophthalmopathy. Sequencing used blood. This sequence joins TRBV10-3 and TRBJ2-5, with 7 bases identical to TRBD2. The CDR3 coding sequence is TGTGCCATCAGCCCGGGGAGGGGTAGAGAGACCCAGTACTTC. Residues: CAISPGRGRETQYF.